This TCR beta chain derives from a study of shared clonotypes between healthy human individuals. At the level of the study: A few men and two women, aged 18 to 49, were donors. Per-donor plates numbered three CD4 naive, three CD4 memory, two CD8 naive and one CD8 memory.

CD45RO-negative CD8 cells positively selected for CCR7 made up the naive population, which excluded terminally differentiated effector memory CD45RA+ cells. CDR1 LNHDA and CDR2 SQIVND come from the germline V gene (reference sequence). The CDR3 runs to 13 residues. V dropped 7 bases and J dropped 1 base, with 8 bases sitting between them. Study results and caveats: Sequencing depth was expected to affect clonotype sharing among donors.

Points on this clone: Its antigen is not identified.

Original processing notes: Filtering differed, since immunoSEQ gave only junction sequences and no quality scores. Sequencing was performed with immunoSEQ multiplex PCR; in TCRdb, only in-frame clones are kept and a portion is missing. The V and J calls and clone size were taken over from that table, and D and trimming were inferred from the DNA. The table has about 2.2 million clones, 90% to 95% seen once. Sample: naive CD8+ T cells from PBMCs. The rearrangement uses TRBV19 and TRBJ1-5; TRBD1 might be the D (6 bases). The clonotype comes from a man between 18 and 35 years old in good health. Some clones in this sample may be carry-over from other donors' samples. Here the CDR3 reads CASMGHSNQPQHF. CDR3 coding DNA: TGTGCCAGTATGGGACACAGCAATCAGCCCCAGCATTTT.